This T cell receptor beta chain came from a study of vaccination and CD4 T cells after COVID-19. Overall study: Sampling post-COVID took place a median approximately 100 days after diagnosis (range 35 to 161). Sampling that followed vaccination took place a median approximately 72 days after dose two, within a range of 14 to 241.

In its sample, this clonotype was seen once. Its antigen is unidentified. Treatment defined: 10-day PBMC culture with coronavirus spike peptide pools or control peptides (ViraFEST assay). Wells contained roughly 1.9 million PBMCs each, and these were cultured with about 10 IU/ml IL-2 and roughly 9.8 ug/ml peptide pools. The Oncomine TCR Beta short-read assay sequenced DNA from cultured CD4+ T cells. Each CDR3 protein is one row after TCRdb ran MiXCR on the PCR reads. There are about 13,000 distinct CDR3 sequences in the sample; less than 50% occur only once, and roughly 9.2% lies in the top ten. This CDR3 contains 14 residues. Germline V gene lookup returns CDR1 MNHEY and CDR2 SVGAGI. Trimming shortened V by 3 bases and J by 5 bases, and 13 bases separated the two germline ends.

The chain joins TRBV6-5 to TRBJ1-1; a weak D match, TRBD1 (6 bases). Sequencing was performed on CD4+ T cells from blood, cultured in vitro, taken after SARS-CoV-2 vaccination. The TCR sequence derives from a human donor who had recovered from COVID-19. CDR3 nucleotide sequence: TGTGCCAGCAGTTATAGAACCAGGGGAACTGAAGCTTTCTTT. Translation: CASSYRTRGTEAFF.